This TCR beta chain was profiled in a study of CD8+CD57+ T cells in acquired aplastic anemia. The wider study: Sorted cells (CD4+ and CD8+) yielded DNA amounts that averaged roughly 3 ug.

TCR beta VDJ and CDR3 profiling used genomic DNA as template. TCRdb re-called the reads with MiXCR, one entry per CDR3 protein. The sample yields over 250,000 distinct CDR3 sequences, 45% to 65% seen once. CDR1 is ENHRY and CDR2 is SYGVKD in the germline V gene. CDR3 size: 13 residues. V lost 10 bases to trimming and J lost 0 bases, with 11 bases between them. This clonotype has a handful of counts. Individuals selected for sequencing had exhibited CD8+CD57+ cell expansion on flow cytometry. Sequenced: sorted CD4+, CD8+, or CD8+CD57+ T cells (not recorded which) from PBMCs. This chain uses TRBV10-3 with TRBJ2-3, with D tentatively TRBD1 (6 bases). The receptor was isolated from a human donor with aplastic anemia. Written as DNA, the CDR3 is TGTGCCACCGTGGACAGAAGCACAGATACGCAGTATTTT. The encoded protein is CATVDRSTDTQYF.